This T cell receptor beta chain derives from a study of blood T cell repertoires in COVID-19. Study-wide background: The United States, Italy and Spain provided the acute and convalescent COVID-19 samples. Sample material is recorded as cDNA or gDNA derived from T cells, B-cell-depleted T cells, or PBMCs.

The CDR3 has 15 amino acids. The V and J ends lost 3 bases and 3 bases, in that order; junction bases with no gene match: 4. CDR1 and CDR2 from the germline V gene are KGHDR and SFDVKD. Per the original data handling: Cell counts per sample came from amplifying reference gene primers. The table came from immunoSEQ multiplex PCR; TCRdb's copy has only in-frame clones and leaves some out. V, J and clone size are those of that table, while D and trimming were read from the DNA. This sample has about 340,000 clones; under 95% occur once, and the top ten carry 2.5% to 4%. The source of this sequence is a woman in her late teens or twenties who had recovered from COVID-19. What was sequenced was peripheral blood. This chain links TRBV24-1 with TRBJ2-5; 9 bases match TRBD1. The CDR3 DNA reads TGTGCCACCAGTGATCCGGGACAGGGAAAAGAGACCCAGTACTTC. This codes for CATSDPGQGKETQYF.